This T cell receptor (beta chain) is from a study of blood T cell repertoires in COVID-19. About the research overall: T cells, B-cell-depleted T cells, or PBMCs provided the cDNA or gDNA that served as material.

Participants reported their clinical history, and cohort assignment relied on those reports. The authors' processing: Scientists estimated how many nucleated cells there were by amplifying reference gene primers. The repertoire was sequenced with immunoSEQ multiplex PCR; TCRdb's copy has only in-frame clones and lacks some. V, J and clone size were drawn from that table, and D and trimming were deduced from the DNA. The repertoire includes about 270,000 clones, approximately 89% of them detected once, and about 3% sits in the top ten. This CDR3 contains 13 residues. Looked up from germline, CDR1 is SGHNT and CDR2 is YYREEE (reference sequence). V gave up 4 bases and J gave up 1 base, with 9 bases separating them.

This clonotype was obtained from a man aged 35-49 years who had been exposed to COVID-19. V and J are TRBV5-4 and TRBJ2-7, with a tentative D call TRBD2 (6 bases). Sequenced input: PBMCs or T cells enriched from blood (not recorded which). The CDR3 loop reads CASSPGLSYEQYF. The CDR3 nucleotides read TGTGCCAGCAGCCCGGGACTTTCCTACGAGCAGTACTTC.